The 8 T cell receptor beta chains in this list originate from one sample, sequenced in a study of T cells in severe cutaneous drug reactions. Carbamazepine had induced Stevens-Johnson syndrome or toxic epidermal necrolysis in the sequenced donors. The iRepertoire multiplex PCR system with TCR subtype-specific primers built both bulk and single-cell libraries. TCRdb re-called the multiplex PCR reads and catalogs CDR3 proteins one per entry, DNA excluded. Its clone listing holds 21,000 or so distinct CDR3 sequences. Sequenced sample: PBMCs. These receptors were collected from a human donor with toxic epidermal necrolysis, a severe cutaneous drug reaction.

This rearrangement joins TRBV11-3 to TRBJ2-7; the D call of TRBD2 rests on TCRdb alone, since no DNA is present to check it. The CDR3 has 14 residues. Germline V lookup: CDR1 SGHNT, CDR2 YENEEA. This chain's CDR3 is CASSFDGRGYEQYF. Using reference TRBV11-3 and TRBJ2-7 for the parts outside the CDR3, the full variable domain is EAGVVQSPRYKIIEKKQPVAFWCNPISGHNTLYWYLQNLGQGPELLIRYENEEAVDDSQLPKDRFSAERLKGVDSTLKIQPAELGDSAVYLCASSFDGRGYEQYFGPGTRLTVT.

The rearrangement links TRBV9 to TRBJ2-5; TCRdb's D call of TRBD2 is untestable without DNA. The CDR3 has 16 residues. The V gene's germline CDR1 is SGDLS and CDR2 YYNGEE. The CDR3 loop reads CASSPTMTSGGETQYF. Complete variable domain (other parts from reference TRBV9 and TRBJ2-5): DSGVTQTPKHLITATGQRVTLRCSPRSGDLSVYWYQQSLDQGLQFLIQYYNGEERAKGNILERFSAQQFPDLHSELNLSSLELGDSALYFCASSPTMTSGGETQYFGPGTRLLVL.

This clonotype shows up as medium-sized by frequency. V usage is TRBV2 and J usage is TRBJ1-2; no DNA is available, so the TRBD1 call from TCRdb remains unchecked. From germline, CDR1 is SNHLY and CDR2 FYNNEI. The CDR3 is made up of 16 amino acids. The CDR3 reads CASSEIGSFGGQGYTF.

The rearrangement links TRBV20-1 to TRBJ2-7. Germline loops: CDR1 DFQATT, CDR2 SNEGSKA (reference sequence). This CDR3 region has 15 residues. CDR3 in amino acids: CSARDYRSIAYEQYF.

The V and J genes are TRBV4-2 and TRBJ1-6; lacking DNA, the TRBD1 call made by TCRdb goes unchecked. This CDR3 contains 17 residues. The germline V gene has CDR1 LGHNA and CDR2 YNFKEQ. The CDR3 loop is CASSQDPDRANNSPLHF.

Considering frequency, this clonotype is medium-sized. The rearrangement links TRBV6-2 or TRBV6-3 to TRBJ2-1; TCRdb designates TRBD1, a call that cannot be tested without DNA. Germline CDR1 MNHEY, CDR2 SVGEGT. The CDR3 runs to 15 residues. The CDR3 sequence is CASSARDSYYNEQFF.

V is TRBV12-3 or TRBV12-4 and J is TRBJ1-5. The CDR3 totals 16 residues. The CDR3 sequence is CASSLAGGSSNQPQHF.

This chain joins TRBV4-1 and TRBJ2-1; TCRdb's assignment of TRBD1 cannot be checked, as there is no DNA. The germline CDR1 and CDR2 sequences are MGHRA and YSYEKL. This CDR3 region has 17 residues. CDR3 protein: CASSLYTPGQGYNEQFF.